The 19 T cell receptor beta chains below come from one sample, sequenced in a study of blood T cell repertoires in COVID-19. Generated by immunoSEQ multiplex PCR, the TCRdb table keeps only in-frame clones and is missing some. The sample consists of some 31,000 clones, roughly nine tenths of them appearing once. Sample: peripheral blood. Receptors were obtained from a man aged 50-59 years with active COVID-19.

The chain has TRBV9 and TRBJ1-1; the match to TRBD1 covers 7 bases. Germline lookup yields CDR1 SGDLS and CDR2 YYNGEE. The junction had 6 bases not matched to a gene; V was cut back by 0 bases and J by 7 bases. CDR3 length: 14 residues. This chain's CDR3 is CASSVDRGGHEAFF. The CDR3 DNA reads as TGTGCCAGCAGCGTAGACAGGGGTGGTCATGAAGCTTTCTTT. Full variable domain (missing parts from reference TRBV9 and TRBJ1-1): DSGVTQTPKHLITATGQRVTLRCSPRSGDLSVYWYQQSLDQGLQFLIQYYNGEERAKGNILERFSAQQFPDLHSELNLSSLELGDSALYFCASSVDRGGHEAFFGQGTRLTVV.

The V and J genes are TRBV3-1 (or the pseudogene TRBV3-2) and TRBJ1-6; no firm D call. Per germline, CDR1 LGHDT and CDR2 YNNKEL (reference sequence). V was cut by 4 bases and J by 2 bases, with 12 bases left in between. The CDR3 has 16 amino acids. Here the CDR3 DNA reads TGTGCCAGCAGCCTAGATCTCTCTCCCTATAATTCACCCCTCCACTTT. This gives the protein CASSLDLSPYNSPLHF.

The chain carries TRBV11-2 and TRBJ2-1, with D possibly TRBD1 on 6 matching bases. This CDR3 comprises 13 residues. With 3 bases removed from V and 6 bases from J, the gap between germline ends came to 9 bases. Per the germline V gene, CDR1 is SGHAT and CDR2 is FQNNGV. CDR3 sequence reads: CASSLGHFNEQFF. Here the CDR3 DNA reads TGTGCCAGCAGCTTGGGACACTTCAATGAGCAGTTCTTC. Full variable domain (remainder filled in from reference TRBV11-2 and TRBJ2-1): EAGVAQSPRYKIIEKRQSVAFWCNPISGHATLYWYQQILGQGPKLLIQFQNNGVVDDSQLPKDRFSAERLKGVDSTLKIQPAKLEDSAVYLCASSLGHFNEQFFGPGTRLTVL.

This chain links TRBV6-2 or TRBV6-3 with TRBJ1-2; D perhaps matches TRBD1 (6 bases). Trimming pared 4 bases from V and 6 bases from J, leaving 24 bases between. The germline V gene has CDR1 MNHEY and CDR2 SVGEGT. The CDR3 is 17 amino acids. CDR3 bases: TGTGCCAGCAGTTTCACACAGGGTCAAGGAGATACCGATGGCTACACCTTC. The encoded protein is CASSFTQGQGDTDGYTF.

The CDR3 region has the DNA TGTGCCAGCAGCTTCGACCAGGGCACTGAAGCTTTCTTT. Encoded protein: CASSFDQGTEAFF. This rearrangement joins TRBV11-2 to TRBJ1-1, with D possibly being TRBD1 (5 bases). Germline values: CDR1 SGHAT, CDR2 FQNNGV. CDR3 size: 13 residues. V lost 3 bases and J lost 4, with 9 bases in between.

V is TRBV30 and J is TRBJ2-1; 10 positions match TRBD2. V lost 3 bases and J lost 3; bases outside the gene matches: 5. Germline lookup yields CDR1 GTSNPN and CDR2 SVGIG (reference sequence). This CDR3 region has 15 residues. The CDR3 DNA reads TGTGCCTGGAGGTCGCTAGCGGGAGACTACAATGAGCAGTTCTTC. Translated, it gives CAWRSLAGDYNEQFF.

This clone was found a few times. The chain is built from TRBV6-1 and TRBJ1-2; D may be TRBD1 (5 bases). The CDR3 has 16 residues. Germline CDR1 MNHNS, CDR2 SASEGT. The germline V and J ends were trimmed by 4 bases and 3 bases, with 18 bases remaining between them. This CDR3 reads CASSVGVWKWDYGYTF. The CDR3 DNA sequence: TGTGCCAGCAGTGTAGGGGTGTGGAAGTGGGACTATGGCTACACCTTC.

This chain joins TRBV28 and TRBJ1-4; D call uncertain. CDR1 and CDR2 from the germline V gene are MDHEN and SYDVKM. The CDR3 runs 13 residues. V lost 4 bases and J lost 6, with 9 bases in between. CDR3 in amino acids: CASSSAEYEKLFF. CDR3 sequence (DNA): TGTGCCAGCAGTTCCGCGGAATATGAAAAACTGTTTTTT.

This sequence joins TRBV7-3 and TRBJ2-1, with a tentative D call TRBD1 (6 bases). CDR1 is SGHTA and CDR2 is FQGTGA in the germline V gene. V gave up 0 bases and J gave up 6 bases, with 21 bases separating them. CDR3 length: 18 amino acids. CDR3 amino acids: CASSLTDRAGANLNEQFF. DNA of the CDR3: TGTGCCAGCAGCTTAACGGACCGGGCAGGGGCTAATCTCAATGAGCAGTTCTTC.

The chain carries TRBV7-2 and TRBJ2-2, with D perhaps TRBD2 (6 bases). V dropped 9 bases and J dropped 0 bases, with 14 bases sitting between them. The germline V gene encodes CDR1 SGHTA and CDR2 FQGNSA. The CDR3 length is 15 residues. The CDR3 DNA is TGTGCCAGACCGGTAGCGGCCACGAACACCGGGGAGCTGTTTTTT. Its translation: CARPVAATNTGELFF.

V is TRBV5-1 and J is TRBJ2-7; D perhaps matches TRBD1 (5 bases). The CDR3 consists of 12 residues. Germline CDR1 and CDR2: SGHRS and YFSETQ. Deletions cut 5 bases from V and 3 bases from J, with 9 bases between. The CDR3 is CASSRQGYEQYF. In DNA form, the CDR3 reads TGCGCCAGCAGTCGGCAGGGCTACGAGCAGTACTTC.

J is TRBJ2-7 and V is TRBV11-3; 12 positions agree with TRBD2. The J segment lost 3 bases and the V segment lost 6 bases, leaving 3 bases of the junction unmatched. CDR3 size: 14 residues. Germline V gene sequence: CDR1 SGHNT, CDR2 YENEEA. The CDR3: CASSSTSGSYEQYF. In nucleotides, the CDR3 is TGTGCCAGCAGTTCGACTAGCGGGAGCTACGAGCAGTACTTC.

The chain is built from TRBV5-1 and TRBJ1-1; the match to TRBD1 covers 8 bases. Germline V CDR1 and CDR2: SGHRS, YFSETQ. The CDR3 loop spans 13 amino acids. J was trimmed by 8 bases and V by 0 bases; bases with no gene match: 3. DNA for the CDR3: TGCGCCAGCAGCTTGGCTGGACAGGGAGAAGCTTTCTTT. This sequence encodes CASSLAGQGEAFF.

The gene calls are TRBV4-1 and TRBJ1-1; a possible D gene is TRBD1 (5 bases). V was shortened by 0 bases and J by 2 bases, with 13 bases between the two germline ends. This CDR3 has 16 residues. Looked up from germline, CDR1 is MGHRA and CDR2 is YSYEKL. The CDR3 is CASSQEEGVGNTEAFF. CDR3 sequence (DNA): TGCGCCAGCAGCCAAGAGGAAGGGGTGGGTAACACTGAAGCTTTCTTT.

The chain joins TRBV5-4 to TRBJ2-2; TRBD1 aligns across 12 bases. The CDR3 is 18 amino acids. Looked up from germline, CDR1 is SGHNT and CDR2 is YYREEE (reference sequence). J gave up 4 bases and V 4 bases, and 11 bases lay outside the gene matches. As DNA, the CDR3 is TGTGCCAGCAGCCCCCGGGACAGGGGGCCCCTGGGCACCGGGGAGCTGTTTTTT. This encodes CASSPRDRGPLGTGELFF. Complete variable domain (other parts from reference TRBV5-4 and TRBJ2-2): ETGVTQSPTHLIKTRGQQVTLRCSSQSGHNTVSWYQQALGQGPQFIFQYYREEENGRGNFPPRFSGLQFPNYSSELNVNALELDDSALYLCASSPRDRGPLGTGELFFGEGSRLTVL.

The chain uses TRBV25-1 and TRBJ1-3; TRBD1 might be the D (6 bases). V shed 0 bases and J shed 2 bases, with 11 bases lying between them. The CDR3 has 16 residues. Germline V gene data show CDR1 as MGHDK and CDR2 as SYGVNS. The CDR3 DNA reads as TGTGCCAGCAGTGAATACGTGACAGGTCCTGGAAACACCATATATTTT. This encodes CASSEYVTGPGNTIYF.

Comments on this clone: One end of the junction varies from germline; a read error may be responsible. This sequence joins TRBV3-1 (or the pseudogene TRBV3-2) and TRBJ2-7, with a possible D match to TRBD1 (6 bases). CDR1 and CDR2 from the germline V gene are LGHDT and YNNKEL (reference sequence). The CDR3 contains 13 residues. CDR3 coding DNA: TGTGCCAGCAGCCTACAGGGCTCCAACGAGCAGTACTTC. The encoded protein is CASSLQGSNEQYF.

This chain links TRBV6-2 or TRBV6-3 with TRBJ2-3, with D possibly being TRBD2 (6 bases). The CDR3 spans 16 residues. V lost 4 bases and J 0 bases, leaving 14 bases between the germline ends. Looked up from germline, CDR1 is MNHEY and CDR2 is SVGEGT. This CDR3 reads CASSWGVGTSTDTQYF. As DNA, the CDR3 is TGTGCCAGCAGTTGGGGGGTTGGGACTAGCACAGATACGCAGTATTTT.

The chain couples TRBV23-1 to TRBJ1-5; TRBD1 is a possible D gene (6 bases). TRBV23-1 has ORF status, its function being uncertain. Trimming took off 4 bases at V and 3 bases at J, with 7 bases between the two ends. This CDR3 contains 13 residues. The DNA of the CDR3 is TGCGCCAGCAGTCGGGACAACAATCAGCCCCAGCATTTT. Its translation is CASSRDNNQPQHF.